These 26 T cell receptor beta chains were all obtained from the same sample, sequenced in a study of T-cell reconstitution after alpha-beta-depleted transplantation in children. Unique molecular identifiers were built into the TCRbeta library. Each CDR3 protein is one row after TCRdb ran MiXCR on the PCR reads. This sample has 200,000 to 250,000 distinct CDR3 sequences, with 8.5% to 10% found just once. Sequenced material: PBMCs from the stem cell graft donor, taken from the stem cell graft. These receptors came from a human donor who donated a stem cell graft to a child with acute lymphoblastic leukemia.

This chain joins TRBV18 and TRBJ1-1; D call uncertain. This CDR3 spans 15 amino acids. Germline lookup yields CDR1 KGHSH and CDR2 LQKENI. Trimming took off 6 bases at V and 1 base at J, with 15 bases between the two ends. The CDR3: CASSPSAPGNTEAFF. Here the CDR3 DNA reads TGTGCCAGCTCCCCGTCCGCGCCCGGGAACACTGAAGCTTTCTTT.

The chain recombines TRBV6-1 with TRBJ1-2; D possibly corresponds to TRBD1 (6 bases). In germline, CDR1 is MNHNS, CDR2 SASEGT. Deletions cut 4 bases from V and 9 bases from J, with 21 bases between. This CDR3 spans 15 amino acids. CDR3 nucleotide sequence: TGTGCCAGCAGTGCCTCAGGGGAATCCTCCCGGCGCTACACCTTC. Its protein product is CASSASGESSRRYTF.

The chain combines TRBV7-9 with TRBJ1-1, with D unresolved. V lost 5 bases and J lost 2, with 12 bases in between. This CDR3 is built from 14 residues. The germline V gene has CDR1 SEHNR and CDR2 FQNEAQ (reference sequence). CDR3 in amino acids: CASSRLADNTEAFF. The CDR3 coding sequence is TGTGCCAGCAGCCGTCTGGCAGACAACACTGAAGCTTTCTTT.

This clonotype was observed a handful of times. CDR3 residues: CASSVRGTGYEQYF. CDR3 coding DNA: TGTGCCAGCAGTGTCCGGGGGACCGGCTACGAGCAGTACTTC. The J gene is TRBJ2-7, the V gene TRBV12-3 or TRBV12-4, with D possibly TRBD2 on 6 matching bases. The CDR3 loop spans 14 amino acids. V shed 5 bases and J shed 3 bases, with 14 bases lying between them.

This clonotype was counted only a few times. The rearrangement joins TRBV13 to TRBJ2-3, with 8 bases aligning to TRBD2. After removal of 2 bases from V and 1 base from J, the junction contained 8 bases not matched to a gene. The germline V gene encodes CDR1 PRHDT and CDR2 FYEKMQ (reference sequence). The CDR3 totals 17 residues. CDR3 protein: CASSLSLSGVGTDTQYF. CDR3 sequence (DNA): TGTGCCAGCAGCTTATCCCTTAGCGGGGTGGGCACAGATACGCAGTATTTT.

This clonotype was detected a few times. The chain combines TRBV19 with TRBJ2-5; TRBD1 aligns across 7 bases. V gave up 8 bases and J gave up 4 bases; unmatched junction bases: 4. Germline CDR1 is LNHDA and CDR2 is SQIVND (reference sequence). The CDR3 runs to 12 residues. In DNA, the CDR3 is TGTGCCAGTGCGACAGGGCCAGAGACCCAGTACTTC. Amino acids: CASATGPETQYF.

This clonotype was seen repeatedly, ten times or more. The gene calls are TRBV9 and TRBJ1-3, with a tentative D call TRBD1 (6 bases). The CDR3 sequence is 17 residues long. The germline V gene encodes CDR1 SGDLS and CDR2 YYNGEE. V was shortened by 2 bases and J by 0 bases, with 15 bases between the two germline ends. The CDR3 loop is CASSVSGTQSSGNTIYF. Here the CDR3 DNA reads TGTGCCAGCAGCGTTTCCGGGACACAGAGCTCTGGAAACACCATATATTTT.

The CDR3 DNA follows: TGCGCCAGCAGCTCCCGGGACTTGAACACTGAAGCTTTCTTT. It translates to CASSSRDLNTEAFF. This chain uses TRBV5-1 with TRBJ1-1; weak D call: TRBD1 (5 bases). The V end was cut by 3 bases, the J end by 0 bases, with 9 bases between. Per germline, CDR1 SGHRS and CDR2 YFSETQ. The CDR3 has 14 amino acids.

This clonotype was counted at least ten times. This CDR3 is CSVGGIETYEQYF. The CDR3, as DNA: TGCAGCGTTGGAGGAATCGAAACCTACGAGCAGTACTTC. This rearrangement joins TRBV29-1 to TRBJ2-7; D uncertain. Trimming stripped 4 bases from V and 2 bases from J, with 12 bases between. The CDR3 is 13 amino acids. The germline V gene encodes CDR1 SQVTM and CDR2 ANQGSEA.

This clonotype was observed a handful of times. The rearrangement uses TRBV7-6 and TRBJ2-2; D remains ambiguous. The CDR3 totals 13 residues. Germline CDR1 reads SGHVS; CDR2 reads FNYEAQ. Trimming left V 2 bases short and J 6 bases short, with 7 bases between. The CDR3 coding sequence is TGTGCCAGCAGCTTAATGAAGTCCGGGGAGCTGTTTTTT. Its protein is CASSLMKSGELFF.

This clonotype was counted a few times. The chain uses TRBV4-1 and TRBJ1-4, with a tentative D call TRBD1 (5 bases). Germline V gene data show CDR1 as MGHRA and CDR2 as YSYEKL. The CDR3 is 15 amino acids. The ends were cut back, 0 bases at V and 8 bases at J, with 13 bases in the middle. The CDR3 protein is CASSQDPQGREKLFF. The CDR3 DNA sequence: TGCGCCAGCAGCCAAGATCCCCAGGGACGGGAAAAACTGTTTTTT.

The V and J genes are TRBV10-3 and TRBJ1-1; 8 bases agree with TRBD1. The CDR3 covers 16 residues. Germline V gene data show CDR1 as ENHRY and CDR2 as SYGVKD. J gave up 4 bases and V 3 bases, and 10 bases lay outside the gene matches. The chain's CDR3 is CAISEGGQGAFTEAFF. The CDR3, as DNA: TGTGCCATCAGTGAAGGAGGTCAGGGGGCTTTCACTGAAGCTTTCTTT.

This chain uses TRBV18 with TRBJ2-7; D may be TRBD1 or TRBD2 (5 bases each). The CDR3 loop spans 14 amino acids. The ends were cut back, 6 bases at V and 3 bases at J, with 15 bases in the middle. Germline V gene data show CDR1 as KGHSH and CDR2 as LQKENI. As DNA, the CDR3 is TGTGCCAGCTCGCGCTCCGGGGACGGCTACGAGCAGTACTTC. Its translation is CASSRSGDGYEQYF.

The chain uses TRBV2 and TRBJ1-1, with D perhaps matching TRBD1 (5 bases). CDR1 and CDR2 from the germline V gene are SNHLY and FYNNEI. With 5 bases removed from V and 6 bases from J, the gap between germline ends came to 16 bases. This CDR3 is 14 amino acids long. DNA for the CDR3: TGTGCCAGCAGTTGGTCCGGGGCGGTCCCTGAAGCTTTCTTT. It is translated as CASSWSGAVPEAFF.

The chain's CDR3 is CASSLRASTDTQYF. The CDR3 nucleotides are TGTGCCAGCAGCTTGAGGGCTAGCACAGATACGCAGTATTTT. The chain joins TRBV3-1 to TRBJ2-3, with a weak D call TRBD2 (5 bases). The CDR3 sequence is 14 residues long. Deletions cut 5 bases from V and 0 bases from J, with 9 bases between. CDR1 and CDR2 from the germline V gene are LGHDT and YNNKEL (reference sequence).

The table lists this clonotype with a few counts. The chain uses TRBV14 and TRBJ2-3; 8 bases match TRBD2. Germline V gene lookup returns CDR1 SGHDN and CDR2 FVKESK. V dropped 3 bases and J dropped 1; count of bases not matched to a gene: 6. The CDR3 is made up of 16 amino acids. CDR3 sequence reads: CASSQRPGLGTDTQYF. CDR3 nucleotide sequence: TGTGCCAGCAGCCAGCGACCGGGACTAGGCACAGATACGCAGTATTTT.

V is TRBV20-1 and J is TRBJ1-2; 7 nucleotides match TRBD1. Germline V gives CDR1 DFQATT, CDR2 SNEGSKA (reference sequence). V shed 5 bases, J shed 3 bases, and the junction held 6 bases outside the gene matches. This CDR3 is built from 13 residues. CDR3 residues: CSAAQGHDYGYTF. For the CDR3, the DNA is TGCAGTGCTGCACAGGGGCATGACTATGGCTACACCTTC.

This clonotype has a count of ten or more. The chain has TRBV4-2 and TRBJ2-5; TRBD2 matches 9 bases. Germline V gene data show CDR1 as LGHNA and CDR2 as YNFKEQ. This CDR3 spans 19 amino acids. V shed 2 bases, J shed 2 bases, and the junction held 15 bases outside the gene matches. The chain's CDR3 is CASSQPPGLARTDQETQYF. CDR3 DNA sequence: TGTGCCAGCAGCCAACCGCCGGGACTAGCCCGCACTGATCAAGAGACCCAGTACTTC.

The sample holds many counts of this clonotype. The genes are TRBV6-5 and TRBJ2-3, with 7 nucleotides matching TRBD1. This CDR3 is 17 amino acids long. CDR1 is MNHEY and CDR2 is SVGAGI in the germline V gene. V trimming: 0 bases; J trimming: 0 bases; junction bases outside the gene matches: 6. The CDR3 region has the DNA TGTGCCAGCAGTTACTCTTACGCAGGGGGTAGCACAGATACGCAGTATTTT. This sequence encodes CASSYSYAGGSTDTQYF.

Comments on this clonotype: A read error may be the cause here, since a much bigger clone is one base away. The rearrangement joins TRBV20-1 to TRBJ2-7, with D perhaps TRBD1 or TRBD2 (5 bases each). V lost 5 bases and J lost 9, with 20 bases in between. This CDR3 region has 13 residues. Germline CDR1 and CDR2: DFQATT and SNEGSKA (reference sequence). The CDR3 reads CSAARDQHWGQYF. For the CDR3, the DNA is TGCAGTGCTGCCCGGGACCAACATTGGGGGCAGTACTTC.

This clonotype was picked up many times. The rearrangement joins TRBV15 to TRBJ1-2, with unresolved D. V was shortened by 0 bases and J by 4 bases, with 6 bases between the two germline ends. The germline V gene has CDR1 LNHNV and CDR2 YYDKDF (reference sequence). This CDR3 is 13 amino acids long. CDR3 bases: TGTGCCACCAGCAGAGATGAGGGCTATGGCTACACCTTC. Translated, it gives CATSRDEGYGYTF.

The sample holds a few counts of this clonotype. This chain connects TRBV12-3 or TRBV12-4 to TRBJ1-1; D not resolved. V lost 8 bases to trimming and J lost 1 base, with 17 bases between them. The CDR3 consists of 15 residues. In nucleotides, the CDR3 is TGTGCCAGCCGTCCCAGCCTGTCGGAGAACACTGAAGCTTTCTTT. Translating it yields CASRPSLSENTEAFF.

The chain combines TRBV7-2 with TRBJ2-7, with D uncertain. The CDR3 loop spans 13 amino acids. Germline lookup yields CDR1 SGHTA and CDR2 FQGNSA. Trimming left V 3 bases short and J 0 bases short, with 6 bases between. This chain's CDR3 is CASSFPVSYEQYF. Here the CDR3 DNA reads TGTGCCAGCAGCTTTCCGGTCTCCTACGAGCAGTACTTC.

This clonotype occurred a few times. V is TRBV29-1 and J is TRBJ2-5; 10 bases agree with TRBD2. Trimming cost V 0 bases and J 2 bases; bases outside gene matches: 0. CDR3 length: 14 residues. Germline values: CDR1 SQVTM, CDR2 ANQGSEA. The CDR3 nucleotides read TGCAGCGTTGAAGAGACTAGCGGGCAAGAGACCCAGTACTTC. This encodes CSVEETSGQETQYF.

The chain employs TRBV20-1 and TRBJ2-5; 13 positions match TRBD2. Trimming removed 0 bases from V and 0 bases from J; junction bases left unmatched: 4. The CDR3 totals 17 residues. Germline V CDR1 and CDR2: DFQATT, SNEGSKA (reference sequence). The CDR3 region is CSARDQGLAGYQETQYF. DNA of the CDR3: TGCAGTGCTAGAGATCAGGGACTAGCGGGGTACCAAGAGACCCAGTACTTC.

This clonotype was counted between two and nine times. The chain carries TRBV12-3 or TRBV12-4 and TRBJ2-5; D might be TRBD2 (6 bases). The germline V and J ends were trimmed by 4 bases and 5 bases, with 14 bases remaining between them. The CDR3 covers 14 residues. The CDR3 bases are TGTGCCAGCAGTTACCCGGGAGATAAGGAGACCCAGTACTTC. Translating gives CASSYPGDKETQYF.